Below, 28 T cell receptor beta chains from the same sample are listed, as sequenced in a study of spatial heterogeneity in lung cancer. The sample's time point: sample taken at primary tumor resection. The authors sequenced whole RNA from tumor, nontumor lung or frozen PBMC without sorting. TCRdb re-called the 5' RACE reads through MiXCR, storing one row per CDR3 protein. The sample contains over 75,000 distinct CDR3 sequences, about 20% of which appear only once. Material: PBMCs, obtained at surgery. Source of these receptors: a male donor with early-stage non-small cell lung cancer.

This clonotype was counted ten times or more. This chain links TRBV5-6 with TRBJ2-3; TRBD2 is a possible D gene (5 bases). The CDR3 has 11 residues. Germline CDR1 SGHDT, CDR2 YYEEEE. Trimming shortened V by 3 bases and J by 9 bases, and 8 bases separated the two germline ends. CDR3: CASSSPGTQYF. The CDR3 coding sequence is TGTGCCAGCAGCTCCCCGGGAACGCAGTATTTT.

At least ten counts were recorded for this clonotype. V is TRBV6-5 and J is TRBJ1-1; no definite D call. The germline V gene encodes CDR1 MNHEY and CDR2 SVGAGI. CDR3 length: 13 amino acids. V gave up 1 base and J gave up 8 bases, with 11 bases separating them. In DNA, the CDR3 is TGTGCCAGCAGTTACTTATCTGGGGAAGAAGCTTTCTTT. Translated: CASSYLSGEEAFF.

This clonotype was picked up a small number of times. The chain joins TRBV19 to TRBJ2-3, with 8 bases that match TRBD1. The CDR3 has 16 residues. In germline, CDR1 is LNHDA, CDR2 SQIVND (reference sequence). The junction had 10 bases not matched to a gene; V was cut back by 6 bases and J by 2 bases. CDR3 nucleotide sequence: TGTGCCAGTAGACCCGTGACAGGGGCGTACACAGATACGCAGTATTTT. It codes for CASRPVTGAYTDTQYF.

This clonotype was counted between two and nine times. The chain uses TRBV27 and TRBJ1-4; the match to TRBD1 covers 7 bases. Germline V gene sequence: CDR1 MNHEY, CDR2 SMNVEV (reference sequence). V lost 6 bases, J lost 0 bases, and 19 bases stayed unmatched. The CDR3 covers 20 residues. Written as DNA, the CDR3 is TGTGCCAGCAGGCGCGACAAATTAAACAGGGGATACTCAACTAATGAAAAACTGTTTTTT. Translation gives CASRRDKLNRGYSTNEKLFF.

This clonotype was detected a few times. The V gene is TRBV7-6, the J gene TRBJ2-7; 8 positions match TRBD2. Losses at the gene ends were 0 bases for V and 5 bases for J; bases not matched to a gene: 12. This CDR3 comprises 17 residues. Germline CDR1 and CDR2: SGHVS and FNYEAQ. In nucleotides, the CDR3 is TGTGCCAGCAGCTTAGCTGTCGGGGGGGCTTCCATGAACGAGCAGTACTTC. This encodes CASSLAVGGASMNEQYF.

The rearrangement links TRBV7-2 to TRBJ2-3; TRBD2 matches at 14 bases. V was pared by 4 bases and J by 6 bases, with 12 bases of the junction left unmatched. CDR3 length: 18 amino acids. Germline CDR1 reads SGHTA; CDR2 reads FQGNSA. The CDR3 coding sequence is TGTGCCAGCAGCTCGTATTTGACTAGCGGGAGGGGCCGGGATACGCAGTATTTT. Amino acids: CASSSYLTSGRGRDTQYF.

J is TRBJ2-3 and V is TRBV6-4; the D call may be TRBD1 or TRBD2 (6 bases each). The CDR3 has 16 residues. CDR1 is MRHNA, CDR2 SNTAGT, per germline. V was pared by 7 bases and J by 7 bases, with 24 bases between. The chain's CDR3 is CASMGPGGLAANTQYF. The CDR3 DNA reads TGTGCCAGCATGGGGCCTGGGGGGCTAGCAGCAAATACGCAGTATTTT.

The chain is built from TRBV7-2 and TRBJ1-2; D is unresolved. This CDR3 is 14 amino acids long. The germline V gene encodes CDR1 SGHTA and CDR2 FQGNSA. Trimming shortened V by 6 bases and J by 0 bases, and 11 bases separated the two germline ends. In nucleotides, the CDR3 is TGTGCCAGCAGGATACAGACGACTAACTATGGCTACACCTTC. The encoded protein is CASRIQTTNYGYTF.

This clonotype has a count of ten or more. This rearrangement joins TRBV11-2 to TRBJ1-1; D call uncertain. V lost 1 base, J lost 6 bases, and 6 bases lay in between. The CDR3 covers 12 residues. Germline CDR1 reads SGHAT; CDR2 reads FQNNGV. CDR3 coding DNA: TGTGCCAGCAGCTTAGTCGGGGCTGAAGCTTTCTTT. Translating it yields CASSLVGAEAFF.

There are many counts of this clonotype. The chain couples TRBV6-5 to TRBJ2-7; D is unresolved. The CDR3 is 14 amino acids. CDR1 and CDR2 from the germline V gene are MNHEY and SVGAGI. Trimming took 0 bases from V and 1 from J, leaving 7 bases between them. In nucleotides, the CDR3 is TGTGCCAGCAGTTACTCTAGCCAGTCCTACGAGCAGTACTTC. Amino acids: CASSYSSQSYEQYF.

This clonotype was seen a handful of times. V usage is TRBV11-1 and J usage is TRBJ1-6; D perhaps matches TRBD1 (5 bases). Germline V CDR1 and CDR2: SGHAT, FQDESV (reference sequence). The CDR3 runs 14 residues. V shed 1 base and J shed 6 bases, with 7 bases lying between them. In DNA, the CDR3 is TGTGCCAGCAGCTTAGGACAGCCTAATTCACCCCTCCACTTT. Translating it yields CASSLGQPNSPLHF.

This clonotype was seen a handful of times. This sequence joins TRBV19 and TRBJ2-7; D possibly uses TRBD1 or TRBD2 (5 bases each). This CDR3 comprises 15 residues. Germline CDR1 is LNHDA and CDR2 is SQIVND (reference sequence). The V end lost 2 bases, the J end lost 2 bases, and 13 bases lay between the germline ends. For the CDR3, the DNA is TGTGCCAGTAGTATACTCGACGGGACCCCCTACGAGCAGTACTTC. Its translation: CASSILDGTPYEQYF.

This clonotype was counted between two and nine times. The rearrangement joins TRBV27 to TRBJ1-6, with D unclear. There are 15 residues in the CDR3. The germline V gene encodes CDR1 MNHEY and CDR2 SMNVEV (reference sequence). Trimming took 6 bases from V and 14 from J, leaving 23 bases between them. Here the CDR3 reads CASSPRRQNTYTLHF. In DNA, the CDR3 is TGTGCCAGCAGCCCAAGGAGGCAGAACACTTATACCCTCCACTTT.

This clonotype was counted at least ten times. CDR3 sequence (DNA): TGCAGCGTGGCGGACAGGGCTAATGAAAAACTGTTTTTT. It codes for CSVADRANEKLFF. The J gene is TRBJ1-4, the V gene TRBV29-1, with 8 bases matching TRBD1. The CDR3 sequence is 13 residues long. CDR1 and CDR2 from the germline V gene are SQVTM and ANQGSEA. Germline trimming cut 6 bases from V and 3 bases from J; bases unmatched to any gene: 3.

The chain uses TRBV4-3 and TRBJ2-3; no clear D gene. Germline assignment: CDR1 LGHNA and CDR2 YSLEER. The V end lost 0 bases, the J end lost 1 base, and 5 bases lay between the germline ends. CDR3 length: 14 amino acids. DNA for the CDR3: TGCGCCAGCAGCCAAGAACCTGGCACAGATACGCAGTATTTT. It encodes CASSQEPGTDTQYF.

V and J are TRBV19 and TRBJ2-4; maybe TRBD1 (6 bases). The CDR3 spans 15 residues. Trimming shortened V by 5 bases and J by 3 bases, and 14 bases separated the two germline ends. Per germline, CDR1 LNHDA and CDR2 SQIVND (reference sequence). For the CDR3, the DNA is TGTGCCAGTAGTTCGTTCGAGGGGGTCAAAAACATTCAGTACTTC. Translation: CASSSFEGVKNIQYF. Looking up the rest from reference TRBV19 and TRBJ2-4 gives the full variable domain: DGGITQSPKYLFRKEGQNVTLSCEQNLNHDAMYWYRQDPGQGLRLIYYSQIVNDFQKGDIAEGYSVSREKKESFPLTVTSAQKNPTAFYLCASSSFEGVKNIQYFGAGTRLSVL.

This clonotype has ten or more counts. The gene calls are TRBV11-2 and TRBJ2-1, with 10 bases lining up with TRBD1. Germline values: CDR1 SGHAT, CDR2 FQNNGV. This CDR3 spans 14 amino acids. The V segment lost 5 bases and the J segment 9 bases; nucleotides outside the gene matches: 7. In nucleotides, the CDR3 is TGTGCCAGCAGCCCGGTGACAGGGGGCAGTGAGCAGTTCTTC. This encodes CASSPVTGGSEQFF.

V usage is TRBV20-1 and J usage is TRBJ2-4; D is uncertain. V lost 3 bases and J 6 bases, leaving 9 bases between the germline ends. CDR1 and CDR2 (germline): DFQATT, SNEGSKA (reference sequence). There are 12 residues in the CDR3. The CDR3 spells CSASNRLNIQYF. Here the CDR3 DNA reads TGCAGTGCTAGTAACAGATTAAACATTCAGTACTTC.

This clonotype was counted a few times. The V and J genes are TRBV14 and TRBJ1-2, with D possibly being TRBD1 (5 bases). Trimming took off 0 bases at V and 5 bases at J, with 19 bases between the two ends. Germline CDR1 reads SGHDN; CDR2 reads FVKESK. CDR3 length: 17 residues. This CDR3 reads CASSQDVRREGDYGYTF. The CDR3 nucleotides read TGTGCCAGCAGCCAAGATGTCCGCAGGGAGGGAGATTATGGCTACACCTTC.

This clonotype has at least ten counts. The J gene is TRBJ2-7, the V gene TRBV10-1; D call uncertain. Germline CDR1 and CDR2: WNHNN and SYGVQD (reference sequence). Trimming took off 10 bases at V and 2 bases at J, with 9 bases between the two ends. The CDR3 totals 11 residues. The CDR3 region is CATRSPYEQYF. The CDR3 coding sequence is TGCGCCACCCGAAGCCCCTACGAGCAGTACTTC.

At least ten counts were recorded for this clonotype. This chain's CDR3 is CASSPLADEQFF. The CDR3 DNA reads as TGTGCCAGCAGCCCCCTAGCGGATGAGCAGTTCTTC. The J gene is TRBJ2-1, the V gene TRBV7-3; TRBD2 matches 7 bases. This CDR3 is built from 12 residues. V trimming: 5 bases; J trimming: 8 bases; junction bases outside the gene matches: 3. Looked up from germline, CDR1 is SGHTA and CDR2 is FQGTGA.

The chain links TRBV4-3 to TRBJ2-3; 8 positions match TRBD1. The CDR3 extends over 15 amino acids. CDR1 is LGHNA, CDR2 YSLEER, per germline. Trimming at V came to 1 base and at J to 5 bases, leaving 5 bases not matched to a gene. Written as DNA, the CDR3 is TGCGCCAGCAGCCAAGGACAGGGGCGGGGAGATACGCAGTATTTT. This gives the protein CASSQGQGRGDTQYF.

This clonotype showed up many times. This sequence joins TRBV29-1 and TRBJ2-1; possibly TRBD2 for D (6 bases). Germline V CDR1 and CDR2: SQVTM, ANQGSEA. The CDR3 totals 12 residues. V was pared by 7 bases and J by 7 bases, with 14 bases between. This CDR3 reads CSGADYGNEQFF. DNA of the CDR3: TGCAGCGGAGCGGACTATGGAAATGAGCAGTTCTTC.

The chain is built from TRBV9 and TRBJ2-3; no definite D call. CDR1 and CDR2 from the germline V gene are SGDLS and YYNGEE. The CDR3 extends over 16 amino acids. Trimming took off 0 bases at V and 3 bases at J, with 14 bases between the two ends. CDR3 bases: TGTGCCAGCAGCGTAGCGGTCGGGTTTGGTACAGATACGCAGTATTTT. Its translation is CASSVAVGFGTDTQYF.

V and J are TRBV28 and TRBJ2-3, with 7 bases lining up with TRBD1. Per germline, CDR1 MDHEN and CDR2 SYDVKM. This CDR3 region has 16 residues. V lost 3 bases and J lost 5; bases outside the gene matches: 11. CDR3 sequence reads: CASSFPDRVRRDTQYF. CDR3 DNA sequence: TGTGCCAGCAGTTTCCCAGACAGGGTCCGTAGAGATACGCAGTATTTT.

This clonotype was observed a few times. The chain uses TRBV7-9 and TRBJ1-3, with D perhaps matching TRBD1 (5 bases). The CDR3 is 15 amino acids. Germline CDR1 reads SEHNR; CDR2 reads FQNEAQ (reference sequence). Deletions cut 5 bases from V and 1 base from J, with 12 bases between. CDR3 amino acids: CASSPVRGSGNTIYF. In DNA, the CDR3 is TGTGCCAGCAGCCCCGTAAGGGGTTCTGGAAACACCATATATTTT.

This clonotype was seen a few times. The CDR3 spells CASSGTGTAFPFSYEQYF. CDR3 bases: TGTGCCAGCAGCGGTACCGGGACAGCTTTCCCTTTCTCCTACGAGCAGTACTTC. The chain joins TRBV5-4 to TRBJ2-7; 7 nucleotides agree with TRBD1. Trimming removed 4 bases from V and 0 bases from J; junction bases left unmatched: 16. CDR3 size: 18 residues. Germline-derived CDR1 and CDR2 are SGHNT and YYREEE (reference sequence).

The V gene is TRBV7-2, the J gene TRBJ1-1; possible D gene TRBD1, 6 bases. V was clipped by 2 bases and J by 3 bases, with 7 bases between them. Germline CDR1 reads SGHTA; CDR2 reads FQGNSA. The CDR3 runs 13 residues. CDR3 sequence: CASSLQGYTEAFF. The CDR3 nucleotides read TGTGCCAGCAGCTTACAGGGGTACACTGAAGCTTTCTTT.